Listed here are 21 T cell receptor beta chains from one sample, sequenced in a study of blood T cell repertoires in COVID-19. TCRdb's table, derived via immunoSEQ multiplex PCR, lists solely in-frame clones and lacks some. The sample lists around 70,000 clones, 70% to 75% seen once, with 20% to 25% in the top ten. Sequencing was carried out using peripheral blood. The source of these receptors is a man in his 70s with acute or convalescent COVID-19.

The rearrangement uses TRBV7-9 and TRBJ2-1; TRBD2 is a possible D gene (7 bases). V was trimmed by 4 bases and J by 6 bases, leaving 13 bases between them. The CDR3 is 14 residues long. Germline CDR1 is SEHNR and CDR2 is FQNEAQ (reference sequence). CDR3 loop: CASSWGGGGNEQFF. CDR3 DNA sequence: TGTGCCAGCAGCTGGGGAGGGGGTGGCAATGAGCAGTTCTTC.

The chain recombines TRBV9 with TRBJ2-3; no reliable D call. Between the trimmed V and J ends, which lost 3 bases and 6 bases, there was a span of 8 bases. Germline values: CDR1 SGDLS, CDR2 YYNGEE. The CDR3 is 12 residues long. DNA for the CDR3: TGTGCCAGCAGCGGGGCCGAGGATACGCAGTATTTT. The encoded protein is CASSGAEDTQYF.

The rearrangement uses TRBV5-8 and TRBJ1-1, with D hard to call. The CDR3 contains 13 residues. CDR1 and CDR2 from the germline V gene are SGHTS and YDEGEE. Deletions cut 2 bases from V and 2 bases from J, with 7 bases between. The CDR3 reads CASSFARNTEAFF. The CDR3 coding sequence is TGTGCCAGCAGCTTTGCCAGAAACACTGAAGCTTTCTTT.

This chain uses TRBV7-9 with TRBJ1-1; D perhaps matches TRBD1 (5 bases). Trimming took off 0 bases at V and 1 base at J, with 9 bases between the two ends. From germline, CDR1 is SEHNR and CDR2 FQNEAQ (reference sequence). The CDR3 is 15 amino acids. CDR3: CASSLAEGWNTEAFF. DNA for the CDR3: TGTGCCAGCAGCTTAGCGGAGGGGTGGAACACTGAAGCTTTCTTT.

V usage is TRBV18 and J usage is TRBJ2-3, with 11 positions matching TRBD2. Looked up from germline, CDR1 is KGHSH and CDR2 is LQKENI. V shed 6 bases, J shed 5 bases, and the junction held 7 bases outside the gene matches. The CDR3 runs 15 residues. The CDR3 sequence is CASSIAGGLQDTQYF. The CDR3 DNA reads as TGTGCCAGCTCGATAGCGGGAGGGCTTCAAGATACGCAGTATTTT.

The rearrangement joins TRBV2 to TRBJ1-3, with 8 bases fitting TRBD1. Germline V gives CDR1 SNHLY, CDR2 FYNNEI. Trimming removed 6 bases from V and 4 bases from J; junction bases left unmatched: 2. The CDR3 runs 13 residues. This CDR3 is CASSWDRGNTIYF. CDR3 sequence (DNA): TGTGCCAGCAGCTGGGACAGGGGAAACACCATATATTTT.

This clone was seen more than once but under ten times. The chain has TRBV5-6 and TRBJ1-5; 7 nucleotides align to TRBD1. The CDR3 runs 15 residues. V lost 1 base, J lost 3 bases, and 4 bases stayed unmatched. The germline gives CDR1 SGHDT, CDR2 YYEEEE. CDR3 sequence reads: CASSLRDRINQPQHF. CDR3 DNA: TGTGCCAGCAGCTTGCGGGACAGAATCAATCAGCCCCAGCATTTT.

The V gene is TRBV7-6, the J gene TRBJ2-1, with TRBD2 matching over 11 bases. The trim removed 4 bases at V and 3 bases at J, leaving 17 bases unmatched. The CDR3 sequence is 20 residues long. Germline CDR1 reads SGHVS; CDR2 reads FNYEAQ. The CDR3 loop reads CASSSSTGTSGTGSYNEQFF. The CDR3 nucleotides are TGTGCCAGCAGCTCATCCACCGGGACTAGCGGTACCGGCAGCTACAATGAGCAGTTCTTC.

The CDR3 DNA sequence: TGTGCCAGCAGGGCGATTACAGGGGCCGGGGAGCTGTTTTTT. This codes for CASRAITGAGELFF. V and J are TRBV6-5 and TRBJ2-2; 7 nucleotides line up with TRBD1. CDR3 length: 14 amino acids. Germline CDR1 reads MNHEY; CDR2 reads SVGAGI. The V and J ends lost 6 bases and 6 bases, in that order; junction bases with no gene match: 7.

About this clone: The limits of the CDR3 on the DNA are not certain, so only TCRdb's listed CDR3 is given. The chain employs TRBV7-9 and TRBJ1-1. The CDR3 numbers 15 amino acids, ends counted. Germline-derived CDR1 and CDR2 are SEHNR and FQNEAQ (reference sequence). CDR3 sequence: CASILGSSGDTEAFF.

CDR3 region: CASSQELLANEKLFF. DNA of the CDR3: TGCGCCAGCAGCCAAGAGCTTTTGGCCAATGAAAAACTGTTTTTT. This chain joins TRBV4-3 and TRBJ1-4; D is undetermined. V shed 0 bases and J shed 5 bases, with 10 bases lying between them. The CDR3 runs 15 residues. Germline V gene lookup returns CDR1 LGHNA and CDR2 YSLEER.

This rearrangement joins TRBV28 to TRBJ1-3; the D is unclear. The V gene lost 5 bases and the J gene lost 1 base, with 12 bases spanning the gap. The CDR3 extends over 15 amino acids. In germline, CDR1 is MDHEN, CDR2 SYDVKM. CDR3 sequence: CASSPSGFSGNTIYF. The CDR3 bases are TGTGCCAGCAGTCCGTCGGGGTTTTCTGGAAACACCATATATTTT.

The chain couples TRBV24-1 to TRBJ2-1; 10 positions agree with TRBD2. The CDR3 totals 15 residues. Germline-derived CDR1 and CDR2 are KGHDR and SFDVKD. The V gene end was trimmed by 2 bases and the J gene end by 7 bases; junction bases not matched to a gene: 4. As DNA, the CDR3 is TGTGCCACCAGTGATTCATCTAGCGGGGGAAATGAGCAGTTCTTC. Translated: CATSDSSSGGNEQFF.

This clone has more than one count but fewer than ten. Other DNA sequences of this sample code for an identical CDR3. The rearrangement links TRBV27 to TRBJ2-7; perhaps TRBD1 as D (5 bases). The CDR3 is made up of 12 amino acids. The germline V gene has CDR1 MNHEY and CDR2 SMNVEV (reference sequence). Trimming left V 6 bases short and J 1 base short, with 7 bases between. Here the CDR3 DNA reads TGTGCCAGCAGGGACAATTCCTACGAGCAGTACTTC. It specifies CASRDNSYEQYF.

This chain uses TRBV12-3 or TRBV12-4 with TRBJ2-3, with 8 positions matching TRBD1. The CDR3 loop spans 12 amino acids. Trimming removed 2 bases from V and 15 bases from J; junction bases left unmatched: 7. The CDR3 protein is CASSLQQGVRYF. For the CDR3, the DNA is TGTGCCAGCAGTTTACAACAGGGGGTTAGATATTTT.

J is TRBJ2-5 and V is TRBV7-2; D is unclear. CDR1 is SGHTA, CDR2 FQGNSA, per germline. The CDR3 totals 14 residues. Trimming pared 1 base from V and 5 bases from J, leaving 11 bases between. CDR3 nucleotides: TGTGCCAGCAGCTTAGGAAATAGCTGGGAGACCCAGTACTTC. As protein: CASSLGNSWETQYF.

The V gene is TRBV25-1, the J gene TRBJ2-3, with D perhaps matching TRBD2 (6 bases). Germline CDR1 MGHDK, CDR2 SYGVNS. CDR3 length: 14 residues. Trimming left V 5 bases short and J 1 base short, with 10 bases between. The CDR3, as DNA: TGTGCCAGCAGTTCCCAGCGGGGCACAGATACGCAGTATTTT. It yields the protein CASSSQRGTDTQYF.

The rearrangement uses TRBV5-1 and TRBJ2-7; 8 bases align to TRBD1. CDR1 and CDR2 (germline): SGHRS, YFSETQ. The J segment lost 6 bases and the V segment lost 7 bases, leaving 12 bases of the junction unmatched. CDR3 length equals 14 residues. Here the CDR3 reads CASGRSTGVLEQYF. CDR3 bases: TGCGCCAGCGGACGATCGACAGGGGTCCTCGAGCAGTACTTC. Using reference TRBV5-1 and TRBJ2-7 for the parts outside the CDR3, the full variable domain is KAGVTQTPRYLIKTRGQQVTLSCSPISGHRSVSWYQQTPGQGLQFLFEYFSETQRNKGNFPGRFSGRQFSNSRSEMNVSTLELGDSALYLCASGRSTGVLEQYFGPGTRLTVT.

The chain is built from TRBV9 and TRBJ2-2, with unresolved D. V dropped 0 bases and J dropped 10 bases, with 10 bases sitting between them. The CDR3 spans 13 residues. Per germline, CDR1 SGDLS and CDR2 YYNGEE. In DNA, the CDR3 is TGTGCCAGCAGCGTAGCGCCTGCGTCGGAGCTGTTTTTT. Amino acid sequence: CASSVAPASELFF.

V gene TRBV27 combines with J gene TRBJ2-1, with D tentatively TRBD2 (5 bases). Germline values: CDR1 MNHEY, CDR2 SMNVEV (reference sequence). The CDR3 covers 13 residues. The V and J ends lost 4 bases and 4 bases respectively, with 8 bases between them. The CDR3 region has the DNA TGTGCCAGCAGTTCTCCGGGATACAATGAGCAGTTCTTC. Protein sequence: CASSSPGYNEQFF.

This chain uses TRBV28 with TRBJ2-7, with 7 bases identical to TRBD2. There are 15 residues in the CDR3. The junction had 9 bases not matched to a gene; V was cut back by 5 bases and J by 2 bases. CDR1 is MDHEN, CDR2 SYDVKM, per germline. This chain's CDR3 is CASSPTRRGTYEQYF. DNA for the CDR3: TGTGCCAGCAGTCCCACGAGGCGGGGGACCTACGAGCAGTACTTC.